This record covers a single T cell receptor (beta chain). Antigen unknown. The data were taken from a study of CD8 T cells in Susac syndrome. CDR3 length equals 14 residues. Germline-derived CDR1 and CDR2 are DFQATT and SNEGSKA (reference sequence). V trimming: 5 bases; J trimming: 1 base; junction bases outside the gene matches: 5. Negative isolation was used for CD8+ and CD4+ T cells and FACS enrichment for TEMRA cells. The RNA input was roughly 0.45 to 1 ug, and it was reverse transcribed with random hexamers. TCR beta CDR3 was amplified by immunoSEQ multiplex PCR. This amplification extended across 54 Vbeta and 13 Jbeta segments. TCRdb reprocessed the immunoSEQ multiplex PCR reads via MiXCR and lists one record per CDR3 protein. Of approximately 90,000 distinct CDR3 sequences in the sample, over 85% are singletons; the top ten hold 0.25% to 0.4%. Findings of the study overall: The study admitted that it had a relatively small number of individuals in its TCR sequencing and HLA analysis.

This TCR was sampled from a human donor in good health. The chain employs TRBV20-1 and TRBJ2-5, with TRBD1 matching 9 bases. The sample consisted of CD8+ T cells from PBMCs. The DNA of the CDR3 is TGCAGTGCTTTGGGACAGGGAATCCAAGAGACCCAGTACTTC. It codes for CSALGQGIQETQYF.